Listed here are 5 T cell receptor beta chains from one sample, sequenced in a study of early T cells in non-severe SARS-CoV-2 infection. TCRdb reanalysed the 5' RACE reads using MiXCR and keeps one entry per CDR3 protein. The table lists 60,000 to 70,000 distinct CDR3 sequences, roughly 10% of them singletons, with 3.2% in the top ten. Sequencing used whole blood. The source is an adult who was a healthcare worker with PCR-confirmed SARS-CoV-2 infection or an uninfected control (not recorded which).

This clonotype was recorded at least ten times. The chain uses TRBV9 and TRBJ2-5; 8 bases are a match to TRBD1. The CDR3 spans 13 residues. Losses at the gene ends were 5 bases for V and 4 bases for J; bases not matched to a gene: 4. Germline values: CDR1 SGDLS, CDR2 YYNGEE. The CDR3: CASRDRAGETQYF. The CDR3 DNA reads TGTGCCAGCAGGGACAGGGCTGGAGAGACCCAGTACTTC.

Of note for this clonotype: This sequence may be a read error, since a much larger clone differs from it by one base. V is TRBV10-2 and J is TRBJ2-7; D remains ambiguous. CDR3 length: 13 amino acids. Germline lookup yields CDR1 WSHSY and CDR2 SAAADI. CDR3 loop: CTSSDPSVYEQYF. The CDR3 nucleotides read TGCACCAGCAGTGATCCCAGCGTCTACGAGCAGTACTTC.

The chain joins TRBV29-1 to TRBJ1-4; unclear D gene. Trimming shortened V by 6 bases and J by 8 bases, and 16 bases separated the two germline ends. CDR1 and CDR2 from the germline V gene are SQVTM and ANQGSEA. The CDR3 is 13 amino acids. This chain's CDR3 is CSVGGLPTEKLFF. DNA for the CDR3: TGCAGCGTAGGCGGACTGCCGACGGAAAAACTGTTTTTT.

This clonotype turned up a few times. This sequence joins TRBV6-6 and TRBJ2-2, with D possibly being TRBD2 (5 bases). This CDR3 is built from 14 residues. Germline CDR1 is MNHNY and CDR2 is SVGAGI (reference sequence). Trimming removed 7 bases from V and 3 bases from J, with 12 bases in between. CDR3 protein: CASTPRADTGELFF. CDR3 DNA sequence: TGTGCCAGCACCCCGCGGGCGGACACCGGGGAGCTGTTTTTT.

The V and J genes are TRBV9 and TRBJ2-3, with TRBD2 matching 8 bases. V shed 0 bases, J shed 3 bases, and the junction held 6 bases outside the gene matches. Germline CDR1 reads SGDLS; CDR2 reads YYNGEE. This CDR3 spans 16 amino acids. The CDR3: CASSVGPAGVTDTQYF. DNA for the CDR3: TGTGCCAGCAGCGTAGGGCCAGCGGGAGTTACAGATACGCAGTATTTT. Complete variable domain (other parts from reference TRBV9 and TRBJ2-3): DSGVTQTPKHLITATGQRVTLRCSPRSGDLSVYWYQQSLDQGLQFLIQYYNGEERAKGNILERFSAQQFPDLHSELNLSSLELGDSALYFCASSVGPAGVTDTQYFGPGTRLTVL.